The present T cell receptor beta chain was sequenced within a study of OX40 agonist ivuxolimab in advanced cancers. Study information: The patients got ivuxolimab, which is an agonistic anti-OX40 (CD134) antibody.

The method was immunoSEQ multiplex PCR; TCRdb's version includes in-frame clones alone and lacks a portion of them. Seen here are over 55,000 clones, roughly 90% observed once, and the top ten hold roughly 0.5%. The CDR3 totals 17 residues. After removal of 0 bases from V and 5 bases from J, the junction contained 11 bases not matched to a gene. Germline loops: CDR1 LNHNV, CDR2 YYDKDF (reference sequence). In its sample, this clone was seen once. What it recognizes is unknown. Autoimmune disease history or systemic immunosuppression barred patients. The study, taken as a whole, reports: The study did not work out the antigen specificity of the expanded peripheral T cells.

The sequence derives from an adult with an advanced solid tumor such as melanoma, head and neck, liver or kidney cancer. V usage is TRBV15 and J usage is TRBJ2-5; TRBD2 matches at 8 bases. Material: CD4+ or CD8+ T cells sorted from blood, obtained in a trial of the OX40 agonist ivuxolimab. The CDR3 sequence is CATSRDHVSGGVETQYF. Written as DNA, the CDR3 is TGTGCCACCAGCAGAGATCACGTGAGCGGGGGCGTCGAGACCCAGTACTTC.